This T cell receptor beta chain was identified during a study of Graves' ophthalmopathy and Graves' hyperthyroidism. This clonotype came up many times. RNA served as the template for amplifying TCR beta CDR3 regions. An opening RT-PCR round employed HTBI primers and preceded a second-round multiplex PCR. TCRdb re-called the multiplex PCR reads with MiXCR, one entry per CDR3 protein. Of about 390,000 distinct CDR3 sequences listed, about 15% are singletons. Germline values: CDR1 SQVTM, CDR2 ANQGSEA. Trimming cost V 4 bases and J 4 bases; bases outside gene matches: 9. The length of the CDR3 is 15 residues.

This receptor was identified in an adult woman with stable Graves' hyperthyroidism. J is TRBJ2-5 and V is TRBV29-1, with 10 bases aligning to TRBD2. Material for sequencing was peripheral blood. The CDR3 region has the DNA TGCAGCGTTGGTCTAGCGGGAGCCCCTCGAGAGACCCAGTACTTC. Translating it yields CSVGLAGAPRETQYF.